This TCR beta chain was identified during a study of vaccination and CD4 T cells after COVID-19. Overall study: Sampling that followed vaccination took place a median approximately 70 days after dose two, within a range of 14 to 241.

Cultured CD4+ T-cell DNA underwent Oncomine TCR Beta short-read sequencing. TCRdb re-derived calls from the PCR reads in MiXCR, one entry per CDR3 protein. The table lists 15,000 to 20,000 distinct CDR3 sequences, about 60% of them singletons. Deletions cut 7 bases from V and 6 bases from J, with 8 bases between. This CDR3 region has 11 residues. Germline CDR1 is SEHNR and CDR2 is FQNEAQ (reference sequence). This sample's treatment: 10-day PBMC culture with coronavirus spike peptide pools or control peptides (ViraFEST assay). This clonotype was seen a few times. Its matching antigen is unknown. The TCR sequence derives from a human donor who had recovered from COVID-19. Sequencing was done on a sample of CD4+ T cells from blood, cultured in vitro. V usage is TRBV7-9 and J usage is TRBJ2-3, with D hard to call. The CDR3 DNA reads TGTGCCAGCACCCAAGCGGATACGCAGTATTTT. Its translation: CASTQADTQYF.